This T cell receptor beta chain was obtained from a study of cytomegalovirus exposure and HLA in healthy donors (dated by TCRdb to about 2017). As for the study more broadly: An earlier analysis of about 530 of the donors reported 250 to 300 Gb of sequence data and 90 million to 120 million unique TCR beta sequences obtained from some 200 million T cells. The study combined high-throughput TCR immunosequencing, statistical association of individual TCRs with disease status, and machine learning to predict cytomegalovirus infection status. In a later genetic analysis, genome-wide SNP genotypes for 398 of the 666 donors were used, and that subset was treated as a discovery cohort. In addition to the first cohort of hundreds of subjects, a separate validation cohort of 120 different subjects was used. The genetic ancestry cluster associated with self-reported Caucasian donors included over 80% of the roughly 400 genotyped donors. Rather than using new phenotypic data, the later analysis identified candidate immune exposures from TCR beta sequences and from how often those sequences occurred across donors. An earlier analysis of fewer than 750 of the donors used high-throughput TCR beta sequencing to judge whether each TCR beta V gene segment behaved as functional or pseudogenic. Roughly five DR-DQ haplotypes were treated as single units for association and clustering because of strong linkage in the cohort. The study profiled the T cell repertoires of under 700 subjects by immunosequencing and related them to cytomegalovirus serostatus. Among some 410 genotyped donors of the cohort, an average of around 240,000 unique TCR beta nucleotide sequences were sequenced per donor, roughly 18% of them non-productive. Typing coverage differed by locus: A, B, C, DRB1 and DQB1 were typed in about 620-630 donors, DQA1 in about 560, DPA1 in some 610, and DPB1 in just under 490. Donor age, sex, ethnicity and CMV serostatus were collected together with the repertoire data. The study aimed to test whether cataloging public T cell receptors could reveal signatures of past pathogen exposure. Class I and class II HLA loci were covered by the typing at four-digit resolution. Every discovery cohort repertoire had been produced on one sequencing platform. A later analysis re-analyzed previously published TCR beta repertoires from 650 to 800 donors and added high-resolution HLA genotyping to study TCR occurrence patterns. About 310 gigabases of sequencing data and tens of millions of unique TCR sequences were included in an early release covering around 650 HLA-typed donors.

Concerning this clone: No cognate antigen has been identified for it. No much larger clone is present one base from it, and per-base qualities are unavailable.

Preparation of the library involved the immunoSEQ multiplex PCR assay. For the multiplex PCR, a mixture combining 60 forward primers for TCR Vbeta segments and 13 reverse primers for TCR Jbeta segments was used. Amplification of the CDR3 region of rearranged TCR beta genes was performed with a multiplex PCR assay on genomic DNA. On the Illumina HiSeq System, the amplified TCR beta libraries were sequenced as 87-base-pair reads. On the study's bioinformatics: In a later analysis, some 80 million unique TCR beta chains were counted across the approximately 670 repertoires, and about 10 million of these chains were shared by at least two donors. A nearest-neighbor algorithm error-corrected the raw reads and collapsed the reads into unique sequences, merging closely related sequences to remove PCR and sequencing errors. V, D and J gene segments were assigned by aligning CDR3 sequences to IMGT reference sequences. For a sequence to be retained, a match of at least six nucleotides was required to both a V gene segment and a J gene segment. A rearrangement counted as productive if the CDR3 had no stop codons and remained in frame with V and J, and every other rearrangement counted as non-productive. Following IMGT convention, CDR3 was defined as the stretch from the second conserved V-encoded cysteine up to the conserved J-encoded phenylalanine. In an earlier analysis of more than 550 of the donors, sequences lacking an unambiguous match to a single V gene segment were excluded. An earlier analysis of around 600 of the donors classified V segments as functional when productive rearrangements were above 56.7% and as segregating when the standard deviation between donors was above 5%. A statistical classification framework was built for diagnosing cytomegalovirus status from the catalog of TCR beta chain sequences. In a later analysis, TCR nucleotide sequences were compared against IMGT/GENE-DB human TR gene sequences so that V and J genes could be assigned. A later analysis assigned CDR3 sequences and most-parsimonious VDJ recombination scenarios with the TCRdist pipeline. In a later analysis, each TCR beta chain was defined by its CDR3 amino acid sequence together with its V-gene family, and reads lacking a unique V-gene family were excluded. As a way to deal with suspected cross-contamination and a sequencing artifact, a later analysis dropped roughly 600 nucleotide sequences that were highly shared and had low generation probability. In a later analysis, a clonal expansion index was calculated for each public chain from normalized within-repertoire ranks of inferred template counts. A later analysis computed generation probabilities with a VDJ recombination model fitted to out-of-frame rearrangements, and checked the results against IGoR. In a later analysis, TCR-TCR, TCR-HLA and TCR-CMV co-occurrence was scored with hypergeometric tests, and a repertoire-size bias correction was applied to TCR pairs. To estimate false discovery rates, a later analysis permuted the HLA or CMV assignments 20 times. A later analysis grouped co-occurring TCRs with DBSCAN, adding TCRdist sequence similarity when clustering within HLA-allele-positive subsets. Repertoires with fewer than 30,000 or more than 120,000 public chains were left out of co-occurrence clustering, as were four to six repertoires with anomalous nucleotide sharing. The table was pulled from immuneACCESS by TCRdb, which kept in-frame rearrangements only. Such tables lose some clones; where checked, under half of the loss comes from unresolved V genes, and the rest has no known cause. That table furnishes V, J and clone size, whereas the DNA furnished D and trimming. In this sample the table shows roughly 130,000 clones, 80% of which occur a single time. 1% of the sample comes from the top ten.

Between the V and J ends, shortened by 0 bases and 2 bases respectively, the junction contains 11 bases. CDR3 length: 16 amino acids, cysteine to phenylalanine. This entry keeps only the CDR3 DNA: 48 bases, framed from base 1. The germline V gene encodes CDR1 KGHSH and CDR2 LQKENI. The cohort consisted of approximately 690 healthy bone marrow donors. At the time of sampling, all cohort members were nominally healthy, though unrecorded immune exposures were likely present. The donor was CMV seronegative and belonged to the group of 352 seronegative cohort members. Every donor gave a peripheral blood sample, and the peripheral blood mononuclear cells from that sample were used for TCR beta sequencing. Genomic DNA extraction from the blood cell samples was performed with the Qiagen DNeasy Blood Extraction Kit. On the study overall, not on this receptor specifically: Only TCR beta chains were sequenced in this cohort, and the absence of alpha or paired-chain data limited detectable features. In a later analysis, TCR association rates were found to vary across HLA loci, with the most associated TCRs seen for DRB1 alleles and the fewest for HLA-C alleles. A later genetic analysis reported fewer N-insertions in productive TCRs among donors in an Asian-associated ancestry cluster than the roughly 620-donor mean. Linkage disequilibrium might explain the correlated functional status among segregating V segments, but an unknown experimental factor could not be ruled out. HLA typing was unavailable for some donors at each locus, so association tests used only the typed subset. A group of highly shared sequence variants was considered likely to be a technical artifact of the sequencing pipeline. In a later analysis, HLA-associated TCR beta chains showed more clonal expansion and lower generation probabilities than non-associated chains that were equally common. Most TCR sequences were observed very rarely across donors, whereas some public TCRs were present in many individuals. In a later genetic analysis, a missense DCLRE1C variant was associated with V-gene and J-gene trimming of TCR beta chains, and the association was replicated in an independent cohort. When HLA alleles, especially DR and DQ, strongly co-occurred, attributing TCR associations to individual alleles was difficult. According to the authors, the approach could potentially be generalized to other disease states and immunological phenotypes. CMV serostatus was the only immune exposure information available for the cohort. The classifier was reported to diagnose cytomegalovirus status with high specificity and sensitivity in both the original and validation cohorts. A later analysis reported that several top co-occurrence clusters appeared linked to parvovirus B19, influenza, CMV and Epstein-Barr virus. A further reported finding was that TCR beta sequences accurately predicted the HLA-A and HLA-B alleles for most subjects in the first cohort. In vitro tests confirmed that three of the cytomegalovirus-associated TCR beta chains recognize cytomegalovirus antigens. Because counts were too low, 15 to 20 rarely observed V segments, including chromosome 9 orphons, were excluded from the earlier analysis of under 650 of the donors. The study listed over 150 TCR beta chains as associated with cytomegalovirus. Specific HLA alleles were associated with 16,951 TCR beta sequences at a false discovery rate of 0.05 in a later analysis. In an earlier analysis of 500 to 650 of the donors, most TCR beta V segments appeared in productive rearrangements about 87% or about 30% of the time, broadly matching IMGT annotations. Most CMV-associated TCR beta chains appeared to be HLA-restricted in a later analysis, and the HLA associations seemed to be driven largely by CMV exposure. The presence/absence analyses assumed that sequencing depth was roughly uniform across donors, and that assumption may not be true. The 87-base-pair reads could not distinguish some IMGT-functional V segments, including TRBV6-2 and TRBV6-3, so those segments were excluded.

The chain couples TRBV18 to TRBJ2-1; TRBD2 is possibly the D segment (6 matching bases). This receptor was obtained from a man aged 40-50 years in good health and CMV-seronegative. The sample was PBMCs. The sequenced DNA: TGTGCCAGCTCACCACCGGCGGGAATAACCTACAATGAGCAGTTCTTC. It codes for CASSPPAGITYNEQFF.